This TCR beta chain was sequenced during a study of post-analysis software for immune sequencing data. For this clonotype: Its antigen remains unidentified.

TCR beta libraries were prepared from cDNA with unique molecular identifiers. cDNA molecules numbering roughly 0.5 million came from about 0.94 to 9.7 million T cells. TCRdb reprocessed the PCR reads with MiXCR, giving one entry per CDR3 protein. Seen here are roughly 570,000 distinct CDR3 sequences, 34% observed once, and the top ten hold 4.5% to 7.5%. Study results and limitations: TRBV segments more frequent in patients than in controls numbered five and included TRBV5-6, TRBV5-1 and TRBV20-1.

V was clipped by 7 bases and J by 5 bases; unmatched bases: 5. Germline V gene sequence: CDR1 MNHEY, CDR2 SVGAGI. There are 13 residues in the CDR3. The sequenced material came from blood. The chain recombines TRBV6-5 with TRBJ2-5, with 9 nucleotides matching TRBD1. This receptor was taken from a girl under 18 with multiple sclerosis. The CDR3 region is CASTGQGTETQYF. The DNA of the CDR3 is TGTGCCAGCACCGGACAGGGGACGGAGACCCAGTACTTC.